The present T cell receptor beta chain was sequenced within a study of T cells expressing NK-cell markers. Germline CDR1 is MNHNS and CDR2 is SASEGT. This CDR3 is built from 16 residues. Making the TCR beta cDNA relied on 5'RACE template switching with UMIs. TCRdb derives one entry per CDR3 protein from the 5' RACE reads, leaving out DNA. This sample contains fewer than 400,000 distinct CDR3 sequences. Sequenced input: blood T cells: a sorted CD56 or NKG2C T cell subset, CD4+ or CD8+ T cells, or bulk PBMC T cells (not recorded which). The chain is built from TRBV6-1 and TRBJ2-7; the D call from TCRdb, TRBD1, cannot be confirmed without DNA. This clonotype was obtained from a man aged 18-70 years in good health. The CDR3 here is CASSGSGTGSRNEQYF.